Listed below are T cell receptor beta chains from one sample, sequenced in a study of blood T cells in healthy people across ages. TCRdb reprocessed the 5' RACE reads via MiXCR and lists one record per CDR3 protein. Seen here are fewer than 800,000 distinct CDR3 sequences, about 52% observed once, and the top ten hold about 32%. The sequenced sample consisted of blood. All receptors come from a woman aged 55-69 years in good health. The CDR3 runs from the conserved cysteine through the conserved F or W. Fields, in order: CDR3 protein, CDR3 DNA, D gene, CDR3 length, V gene, J gene, clone size. The D gene is left open where the match is weak. Rows give clone size only sometimes, using once, few, many, or a class for an expanded clone.

CASRAGTGTLGNSPLHF	TGTGCCAGCAGGGCCGGGACAGGGACGTTGGGGAATTCACCCCTCCACTTT	TRBD1	17	TRBV6-6	TRBJ1-6	.
CSARDWLAGLLHSTDTQYF	TGCAGTGCTAGGGACTGGCTAGCGGGGCTACTCCATAGCACAGATACGCAGTATTTT	TRBD2	19	TRBV20-1	TRBJ2-3	.
CSANGQDSGANVLTF	TGCAGTGCCAATGGACAAGACTCTGGGGCCAACGTCCTGACTTTC	.	15	TRBV20-1	TRBJ2-6	few
CTSSVTRRGETQYF	TGTACCAGCAGCGTGACTAGGAGGGGAGAGACCCAGTACTTC	.	14	TRBV28	TRBJ2-5	.
CASSQGVAGYYEQYF	TGCGCCAGCAGCCAAGGGGTCGCCGGTTACTACGAGCAGTACTTC	.	15	TRBV4-1	TRBJ2-7	.
CASSQGKSSYEQYF	TGTGCCAGCAGCCAGGGAAAGAGCTCCTACGAGCAGTACTTC	.	14	TRBV3-1	TRBJ2-7	.
CASSFYETQYF	TGTGCCAGCAGTTTTTACGAGACCCAGTACTTC	.	11	TRBV12-3/TRBV12-4	TRBJ2-5	.
CSAREGLAGPLIYEQYF	TGCAGTGCTAGAGAAGGACTAGCGGGACCCCTGATCTACGAGCAGTACTTC	TRBD2	17	TRBV20-1	TRBJ2-7	.
CASSLGRENNEQYF	TGCGCCAGCAGCTTGGGGCGGGAGAACAATGAGCAGTACTTC	TRBD2	14	TRBV5-1	TRBJ2-5	.
CASTETAGREETQYF	TGTGCCAGCACCGAGACGGCGGGGCGGGAGGAGACCCAGTACTTC	TRBD2	15	TRBV11-1	TRBJ2-5	.
CASSQVVEGKNIQYF	TGTGCCAGCAGCCAAGTTGTTGAGGGCAAAAACATTCAGTACTTC	.	15	TRBV4-2	TRBJ2-4	few
CSASWATQYF	TGCAGTGCATCCTGGGCTACGCAGTATTTT	.	10	TRBV20-1	TRBJ2-3	.
CATSTGQGVDTEAFF	TGTGCCACCTCCACTGGACAGGGCGTGGACACTGAAGCTTTCTTT	TRBD1	15	TRBV18	TRBJ1-1	.
CSVSGGTDTQYF	TGCAGCGTTAGTGGGGGCACAGATACGCAGTATTTT	.	12	TRBV29-1	TRBJ2-3	.
CSVELQARQETQYF	TGCAGCGTTGAGCTACAGGCCCGACAAGAGACCCAGTACTTC	.	14	TRBV29-1	TRBJ2-5	.
CASSLTLGEADTQYF	TGTGCCAGCAGCTTAACCCTCGGTGAGGCAGATACGCAGTATTTT	.	15	TRBV7-3	TRBJ2-3	.
CAISGPAAYEQFF	TGTGCCATCAGCGGACCCGCAGCCTACGAGCAGTTCTTC	.	13	TRBV10-3	TRBJ2-1	.
CASTGGRRKTQYF	TGTGCCAGCACGGGCGGGAGAAGGAAGACCCAGTACTTC	TRBD2	13	TRBV28	TRBJ2-5	.
CASSTRTSGPYEQYF	TGTGCCAGCAGCACTAGGACTAGCGGTCCCTACGAGCAGTACTTC	TRBD2	15	TRBV7-2	TRBJ2-7	.
CASSLREDLKAFF	TGTGCCAGCAGCTTAAGGGAGGATCTGAAAGCTTTCTTT	.	13	TRBV7-9	TRBJ1-1	.
CAWGPGGTDTQYF	TGTGCCTGGGGTCCAGGGGGCACAGATACGCAGTATTTT	.	13	TRBV30	TRBJ2-3	.
CSVKGTGGLETQYF	TGCAGCGTCAAAGGGACAGGGGGACTGGAGACCCAGTACTTC	TRBD1	14	TRBV29-1	TRBJ2-5	few
CSATLLGYNEQFF	TGCAGTGCTACCCTTCTGGGGTACAATGAGCAGTTCTTC	.	13	TRBV20-1	TRBJ2-1	.
CSARDPTGGDYGYTF	TGCAGTGCTAGAGATCCCACAGGCGGGGACTATGGCTACACCTTC	.	15	TRBV20-1	TRBJ1-2	.
CAKSDGPEETQYF	TGTGCCAAGTCGGACGGCCCCGAAGAGACCCAGTACTTC	.	13	TRBV10-3	TRBJ2-5	.
CASSLLSVQGEQFF	TGTGCCAGCAGCTTATTATCCGTCCAGGGGGAGCAGTTCTTC	.	14	TRBV7-3	TRBJ2-1	few
CASSRTGVYGYTF	TGTGCCAGCAGCAGGACAGGGGTCTATGGCTACACCTTC	.	13	TRBV21-1	TRBJ1-2	.
CASSPTTELYEQYF	TGTGCCAGCAGCCCGACGACAGAGTTATACGAGCAGTACTTC	.	14	TRBV5-6	TRBJ2-7	.
CASRVTNYEQYF	TGCGCCAGCAGGGTGACAAACTACGAGCAGTACTTC	.	12	TRBV5-1	TRBJ2-7	.
CASSRRLASHKREQYF	TGTGCCAGCAGCCGTCGACTAGCTTCTCATAAACGCGAGCAGTACTTC	TRBD2	16	TRBV7-2	TRBJ2-7	.
CASSFRRTVNTEAFF	TGTGCCAGCAGCTTTCGAAGGACAGTTAACACTGAAGCTTTCTTT	.	15	TRBV13	TRBJ1-1	.
CAISELSGSGSYNEQFF	TGTGCCATCAGTGAGCTCTCTGGCAGCGGATCCTACAATGAGCAGTTCTTC	.	17	TRBV10-3	TRBJ2-1	.
CASSYPGRGSYEQYF	TGTGCCAGCAGTTACCCGGGCAGGGGCTCCTACGAGCAGTACTTC	.	15	TRBV6-2/TRBV6-3	TRBJ2-7	.
CAIRGDQETQYF	TGTGCCATCAGAGGGGACCAAGAGACCCAGTACTTC	.	12	TRBV10-3	TRBJ2-5	.
CASSQESSSNPQYF	TGCGCCAGCAGCCAAGAGAGCTCGTCCAATCCGCAGTATTTT	.	14	TRBV4-3	TRBJ2-3	.
CASSGGMIITYEQYF	TGTGCCAGCAGTGGGGGGATGATAATCACGTACGAGCAGTACTTC	.	15	TRBV28	TRBJ2-7	.
CASGYPSNYGYTF	TGTGCCAGCGGGTATCCTTCGAACTATGGCTACACCTTC	.	13	TRBV6-5	TRBJ1-2	once
CSARGTSDANEQFF	TGCAGCGCCCGCGGGACATCGGATGCCAATGAGCAGTTCTTC	.	14	TRBV29-1	TRBJ2-1	.
CSARDFRAINTEAFF	TGCAGTGCTAGAGATTTTAGGGCAATCAACACTGAAGCTTTCTTT	.	15	TRBV20-1	TRBJ1-1	.
CASREQRWGYTF	TGTGCCAGCAGAGAACAGAGGTGGGGCTACACCTTC	.	12	TRBV6-6	TRBJ1-2	.
CASSLVGGPQHF	TGTGCCAGCAGCTTAGTTGGGGGGCCCCAGCATTTT	.	12	TRBV7-2	TRBJ1-5	.
CASTDRGTDTQYF	TGTGCCAGCACTGACAGGGGAACAGATACGCAGTATTTT	TRBD1	13	TRBV28	TRBJ2-3	.